The 28 T cell receptor beta chains below all came from one sample that was sequenced in a study of blood T cell repertoires in COVID-19. The protocol was immunoSEQ multiplex PCR, while the TCRdb copy is restricted to in-frame clones and leaves out a portion. The data show 120,000 or so clones, around 87% seen once. The sequencing sample was made of peripheral blood. Every receptor here comes from a woman aged 60-75 years with acute or convalescent COVID-19.

This chain links TRBV5-4 with TRBJ1-2, with 10 nucleotides matching TRBD1. Germline CDR1 and CDR2: SGHNT and YYREEE (reference sequence). The CDR3 is 16 amino acids. The trim removed 2 bases at V and 9 bases at J, leaving 13 bases unmatched. CDR3 residues: CASSLITGTGDRSYTF. CDR3 nucleotides: TGTGCCAGCAGCTTAATAACCGGGACAGGGGATAGGAGCTACACCTTC.

The rearrangement joins TRBV6-5 to TRBJ1-2, with 8 bases matching TRBD1. The CDR3 has 13 amino acids. Trimming at V came to 6 bases and at J to 4 bases, leaving 4 bases not matched to a gene. Germline V gives CDR1 MNHEY, CDR2 SVGAGI. The CDR3 region is CASRPGQAYGYTF. The CDR3 DNA follows: TGTGCCAGCAGGCCGGGACAGGCCTATGGCTACACCTTC.

This clone showed up just once. The chain combines TRBV6-6 with TRBJ2-1, with 8 bases fitting TRBD2. Trimming took 6 bases from V and 5 from J; bases not matched to a gene: 12. CDR1 is MNHNY, CDR2 SVGAGI, per germline (reference sequence). This CDR3 is 16 amino acids long. CDR3 sequence (DNA): TGTGCCAGCAGCCCTAAAGCGGGAGTCTCGGACAATGAGCAGTTCTTC. It encodes CASSPKAGVSDNEQFF.

The rearrangement uses TRBV19 and TRBJ1-3, with D unresolved. Germline CDR1 and CDR2: LNHDA and SQIVND (reference sequence). The CDR3 runs to 14 residues. Trimming removed 5 bases at V and 0 bases at J, with 8 bases between. CDR3 sequence reads: CASSPNISGNTIYF. CDR3 sequence (DNA): TGTGCCAGTAGTCCAAACATCTCTGGAAACACCATATATTTT.

The V call is TRBV2, the J call TRBJ1-5, with D possibly matching TRBD1 (5 bases). Germline V gene sequence: CDR1 SNHLY, CDR2 FYNNEI. This CDR3 contains 14 residues. Trimming cost V 3 bases and J 7 bases, with 13 bases left between them. The CDR3 nucleotides read TGTGCCAGCAGTGAGGCACAGGTAGACCAGCCCCAGCATTTT. Encoded protein: CASSEAQVDQPQHF.

This clone showed up just once. This chain uses TRBV28 with TRBJ1-1, with 7 bases identical to TRBD1. Trimming took 6 bases from V and 6 from J; bases not matched to a gene: 7. The germline gives CDR1 MDHEN, CDR2 SYDVKM. The CDR3 spans 13 residues. The chain's CDR3 is CASRRTGAAEAFF. CDR3 in DNA: TGTGCCAGCAGGAGGACAGGCGCTGCTGAAGCTTTCTTT. Variable domain in full (rest from reference TRBV28 and TRBJ1-1): DVKVTQSSRYLVKRTGEKVFLECVQDMDHENMFWYRQDPGLGLRLIYFSYDVKMKEKGDIPEGYSVSREKKERFSLILESASTNQTSMYLCASRRTGAAEAFFGQGTRLTVV.

This chain links TRBV4-2 with TRBJ1-6; 7 bases map to TRBD1. V lost 4 bases, J lost 5 bases, and 2 bases stayed unmatched. The CDR3 length is 14 residues. From germline, CDR1 is LGHNA and CDR2 YNFKEQ. CDR3 sequence: CASSLGTDNSPLHF. CDR3 DNA: TGTGCCAGCAGCCTCGGGACAGATAATTCACCCCTCCACTTT.

The V and J genes are TRBV4-2 and TRBJ2-1, with a weak D call TRBD1 (6 bases). This CDR3 has 16 residues. Germline V lookup: CDR1 LGHNA, CDR2 YNFKEQ. V lost 0 bases, J lost 7 bases, and 16 bases lay in between. In nucleotides, the CDR3 is TGTGCCAGCAGCCAAGATGCCGGGACAAGGGGGAATGAGCAGTTCTTC. It yields the protein CASSQDAGTRGNEQFF.

The chain couples TRBV3-1 (or the pseudogene TRBV3-2) to TRBJ1-5; tentative D call: TRBD1 (5 bases). Germline loops: CDR1 LGHDT, CDR2 YNNKEL (reference sequence). V lost 0 bases to trimming and J lost 7 bases, with 10 bases between them. This CDR3 contains 14 residues. CDR3 nucleotides: TGTGCCAGCAGCCAAGACAGGGTTATACAGCCCCAGCATTTT. It specifies CASSQDRVIQPQHF.

This clone was detected a few times. This chain uses TRBV19 with TRBJ2-1; 8 bases are shared with TRBD1. Germline CDR1 reads LNHDA; CDR2 reads SQIVND (reference sequence). V shed 4 bases and J 2 bases; nucleotides not matched to a gene: 7. CDR3 size: 16 residues. CDR3: CASSNSGQAPYNEQFF. DNA for the CDR3: TGTGCCAGTAGTAATTCGGGACAGGCCCCCTACAATGAGCAGTTCTTC.

The chain uses TRBV16 and TRBJ1-5; a weak D match, TRBD1 (5 bases). V was clipped by 7 bases and J by 0 bases, with 16 bases between them. Germline lookup yields CDR1 KGHSY and CDR2 FQNENV. The CDR3 loop spans 16 amino acids. Here the CDR3 reads CASIPGQGISNQPQHF. CDR3 nucleotides: TGTGCCAGCATACCCGGGCAGGGAATTAGCAATCAGCCCCAGCATTTT.

The J gene is TRBJ1-2, the V gene TRBV11-1, with D possibly matching TRBD1 (6 bases). Germline lookup yields CDR1 SGHAT and CDR2 FQDESV (reference sequence). This CDR3 has 15 amino acids. V gave up 7 bases and J gave up 3 bases, with 18 bases separating them. CDR3 nucleotides: TGTGCCAGCACCCCAGGACAGTCTAGTGACTATGGCTACACCTTC. The encoded protein is CASTPGQSSDYGYTF.

This chain connects TRBV5-1 to TRBJ1-4, with 7 bases identical to TRBD1. Germline assignment: CDR1 SGHRS and CDR2 YFSETQ. With 0 bases clipped from V and 5 bases from J, the junction kept 7 bases outside the gene matches. This CDR3 is built from 16 residues. The CDR3 DNA follows: TGCGCCAGCAGCTTGGGGCAACAGGGGATAAATGAAAAACTGTTTTTT. Translation gives CASSLGQQGINEKLFF. The complete variable domain, with remaining parts taken from reference TRBV5-1 and TRBJ1-4, reads KAGVTQTPRYLIKTRGQQVTLSCSPISGHRSVSWYQQTPGQGLQFLFEYFSETQRNKGNFPGRFSGRQFSNSRSEMNVSTLELGDSALYLCASSLGQQGINEKLFFGSGTQLSVL.

The chain links TRBV2 to TRBJ1-1; no reliable D call. The CDR3 has 14 amino acids. Germline assignment: CDR1 SNHLY and CDR2 FYNNEI. Deletions cut 1 base from V and 4 bases from J, with 10 bases between. The CDR3 loop is CASSEVEGITEAFF. Here the CDR3 DNA reads TGTGCCAGCAGTGAAGTCGAGGGAATCACTGAAGCTTTCTTT.

This clone has just one count. The V and J genes are TRBV6-6 and TRBJ1-6; TRBD1 might be the D (5 bases). CDR3 length equals 17 residues. Between the trimmed V and J ends, which lost 5 bases and 8 bases, there was a span of 22 bases. Germline V gives CDR1 MNHNY, CDR2 SVGAGI (reference sequence). The CDR3 region has the DNA TGTGCCAGCAGTCAACTTGGGGGGGGAGGGTTTGATTCACCCCTCCACTTT. Translating gives CASSQLGGGGFDSPLHF.

This clone was detected once. CDR3 protein: CATSDRTGAGYTF. CDR3 bases: TGTGCCACCAGTGATCGGACAGGGGCTGGCTACACCTTC. The chain employs TRBV24-1 and TRBJ1-2, with TRBD1 identical over 9 bases. The CDR3 spans 13 residues. Germline V gives CDR1 KGHDR, CDR2 SFDVKD. The J segment lost 7 bases and the V segment lost 3 bases, leaving 2 bases of the junction unmatched.

The chain has TRBV5-1 and TRBJ2-1; 12 nucleotides match TRBD2. V shed 0 bases, J shed 3 bases, and the junction held 10 bases outside the gene matches. The CDR3 has 19 residues. The germline V gene has CDR1 SGHRS and CDR2 YFSETQ. Written as DNA, the CDR3 is TGCGCCAGCAGCTTGGTGGGGGTCGGGACTAGCGGGCGCTACAATGAGCAGTTCTTC. Amino acids: CASSLVGVGTSGRYNEQFF. The whole variable domain, filled in from reference TRBV5-1 and TRBJ2-1, reads KAGVTQTPRYLIKTRGQQVTLSCSPISGHRSVSWYQQTPGQGLQFLFEYFSETQRNKGNFPGRFSGRQFSNSRSEMNVSTLELGDSALYLCASSLVGVGTSGRYNEQFFGPGTRLTVL.

The V call is TRBV12-3 or TRBV12-4, the J call TRBJ1-1; D is unclear. The CDR3 has 11 residues. V gave up 8 bases and J gave up 11 bases, with 15 bases separating them. CDR3 sequence: CASSDWKAAFF. In DNA form, the CDR3 reads TGTGCCAGCTCCGACTGGAAAGCGGCTTTCTTT.

This chain connects TRBV7-8 to TRBJ2-1; 10 bases are shared with TRBD2. This CDR3 spans 19 amino acids. CDR1 SGHVS and CDR2 FQNEAQ come from the germline V gene. V was pared by 5 bases and J by 4 bases, with 17 bases of the junction left unmatched. CDR3 nucleotides: TGTGCCAGCAGCCCCCGTTCGTTAGCGGGAGGAACTTTATACAATGAGCAGTTCTTC. Translating it yields CASSPRSLAGGTLYNEQFF.

This rearrangement joins TRBV12-5 to TRBJ1-1, with D perhaps matching TRBD1 (5 bases). Germline-derived CDR1 and CDR2 are LGHNT and FRNRAP. The CDR3 length is 18 residues. Trimming removed 2 bases from V and 5 bases from J, with 24 bases in between. The CDR3 spells CASGLLSLQGSLRTEAFF. The CDR3 DNA sequence: TGTGCTAGTGGTTTGCTATCCTTGCAGGGATCGCTTAGGACTGAAGCTTTCTTT.

V and J are TRBV29-1 and TRBJ1-2, with D unclear. The V and J ends lost 2 bases and 7 bases respectively, with 14 bases between them. Germline CDR1 SQVTM, CDR2 ANQGSEA. The CDR3 loop spans 13 amino acids. The CDR3 region is CSVEYEETAGYTF. CDR3 bases: TGCAGCGTTGAATACGAGGAAACTGCTGGCTACACCTTC.

V usage is TRBV5-8 and J usage is TRBJ1-6, with D perhaps matching TRBD1 (5 bases). V dropped 1 base and J dropped 5 bases, with 16 bases sitting between them. Germline V CDR1 and CDR2: SGHTS, YDEGEE. The CDR3 loop spans 17 amino acids. The CDR3 is CASSLNLRQLNNSPLHF. The CDR3 DNA reads as TGTGCCAGCAGCTTGAACTTACGACAGCTTAATAATTCACCCCTCCACTTT.

CDR3 in amino acids: CASSLLDRLSGNTIYF. The CDR3 bases are TGTGCCAGCAGCTTGCTAGACAGACTCTCTGGAAACACCATATATTTT. The rearrangement joins TRBV7-9 to TRBJ1-3, with D possibly being TRBD1 (5 bases). V lost 3 bases to trimming and J lost 0 bases, with 12 bases between them. Germline assignment: CDR1 SEHNR and CDR2 FQNEAQ (reference sequence). The CDR3 has 16 residues.

The rearrangement links TRBV3-1 (or the pseudogene TRBV3-2) to TRBJ1-1, with TRBD1 matching over 10 bases. Unmatched junction bases numbered 3, after V lost 4 bases and J lost 4 bases. Looked up from germline, CDR1 is LGHDT and CDR2 is YNNKEL (reference sequence). The CDR3 extends over 14 amino acids. The chain's CDR3 is CASSPTGGGTEAFF. The CDR3 DNA is TGTGCCAGCAGCCCGACAGGGGGCGGCACTGAAGCTTTCTTT.

This clone was recorded only once. The rearrangement uses TRBV15 and TRBJ2-3; 11 nucleotides align to TRBD2. V shed 6 bases, J shed 2 bases, and the junction held 7 bases outside the gene matches. The CDR3 spans 16 residues. The germline gives CDR1 LNHNV, CDR2 YYDKDF (reference sequence). CDR3 in amino acids: CATSRGTSGFTDTQYF. CDR3 DNA sequence: TGTGCCACCAGTAGGGGGACTAGCGGCTTCACAGATACGCAGTATTTT.

The rearrangement uses TRBV18 and TRBJ2-1; TRBD2 matches 9 bases. V shed 2 bases, J shed 4 bases, and the junction held 9 bases outside the gene matches. The germline V gene has CDR1 KGHSH and CDR2 LQKENI. The CDR3 extends over 17 amino acids. DNA of the CDR3: TGTGCCAGCTCACCAGAGTTACTAGCGGGTTTTTACAATGAGCAGTTCTTC. This codes for CASSPELLAGFYNEQFF.

This rearrangement joins TRBV5-1 to TRBJ2-1; TRBD2 matches at 12 bases. The J segment lost 9 bases and the V segment lost 4 bases, leaving 5 bases of the junction unmatched. CDR1 is SGHRS and CDR2 is YFSETQ in the germline V gene. The CDR3 extends over 14 amino acids. The CDR3 protein is CASSPLAGGSEQFF. For the CDR3, the DNA is TGCGCCAGCAGCCCACTAGCGGGAGGTAGTGAGCAGTTCTTC.

The chain has TRBV19 and TRBJ1-1; D possibly corresponds to TRBD1 (6 bases). Trimming removed 2 bases from V and 5 bases from J, with 12 bases in between. Germline-derived CDR1 and CDR2 are LNHDA and SQIVND (reference sequence). This CDR3 spans 14 amino acids. In DNA form, the CDR3 reads TGTGCCAGTAGTATAACAACAGGGCAAACTGAAGCTTTCTTT. As protein: CASSITTGQTEAFF.